The 16 T cell receptor beta chains presented below share a single source sample, sequenced in a study of blood T cell repertoires in COVID-19. The repertoire was sequenced with immunoSEQ multiplex PCR; TCRdb's copy has only in-frame clones and lacks some. The table shows hundreds of thousands of clones, with roughly nine tenths occurring only once. The specimen was PBMCs or T cells enriched from blood (not recorded which). These receptors were collected from a woman in her forties or fifties in a cohort exposed to, infected with or recovered from COVID-19 (not recorded which).

This clone has only one observation. The V and J genes are TRBV11-3 and TRBJ2-1; possible D gene TRBD1, 5 bases. The CDR3 totals 13 residues. V lost 2 bases to trimming and J lost 9 bases, with 11 bases between them. Germline V gene data show CDR1 as SGHNT and CDR2 as YENEEA. CDR3 loop: CASSLIGAGEQFF. In nucleotides, the CDR3 is TGTGCCAGCAGCTTAATAGGGGCCGGTGAGCAGTTCTTC.

V gene TRBV5-1 combines with J gene TRBJ2-5; 8 bases agree with TRBD2. Germline V lookup: CDR1 SGHRS, CDR2 YFSETQ. This CDR3 is 16 amino acids long. The V gene end was trimmed by 3 bases and the J gene end by 6 bases; junction bases not matched to a gene: 13. The CDR3 DNA is TGCGCCAGCAGCTCTGGTACGGGGGGGATCCGGAAGACCCAGTACTTC. As protein: CASSSGTGGIRKTQYF.

This chain links TRBV6-4 with TRBJ2-1, with 11 bases fitting TRBD1. The CDR3 totals 14 residues. In germline, CDR1 is MRHNA, CDR2 SNTAGT. The V segment lost 9 bases and the J segment 6 bases; nucleotides outside the gene matches: 7. The CDR3 DNA is TGTGCCAGTCTCCGGGACAGGGGGGGCAATGAGCAGTTCTTC. Translated, it gives CASLRDRGGNEQFF.

This clone was found once. This rearrangement joins TRBV28 to TRBJ2-5, with 8 bases lining up with TRBD2. Germline V CDR1 and CDR2: MDHEN, SYDVKM. The length of the CDR3 is 16 residues. V lost 2 bases to trimming and J lost 0 bases; unmatched junction nucleotides: 5. CDR3 DNA sequence: TGTGCCAGCAGTTTAAGGCTAGCGGGCGACCAAGAGACCCAGTACTTC. This gives the protein CASSLRLAGDQETQYF.

This chain connects TRBV5-6 to TRBJ1-1, with D possibly matching TRBD1 (5 bases). The CDR3 length is 16 residues. CDR1 SGHDT and CDR2 YYEEEE come from the germline V gene. Trimming left V 0 bases short and J 2 bases short, with 14 bases between. CDR3 DNA sequence: TGTGCCAGCAGCTTGGCGTTGGAGGGGAGAAACACTGAAGCTTTCTTT. Amino acid sequence: CASSLALEGRNTEAFF.

V is TRBV5-5 and J is TRBJ1-6; D is possibly TRBD1 (6 bases). V lost 0 bases and J lost 8, with 6 bases in between. The CDR3 totals 13 residues. Germline CDR1 reads SGHKS; CDR2 reads YYEKEE (reference sequence). The CDR3 sequence: CASSLDRDSPLHF. DNA for the CDR3: TGTGCCAGCAGCTTGGACAGGGATTCACCCCTCCACTTT. The full variable domain, its missing parts supplied by reference TRBV5-5 and TRBJ1-6, is DAGVTQSPTHLIKTRGQQVTLRCSPISGHKSVSWYQQVLGQGPQFIFQYYEKEERGRGNFPDRFSARQFPNYSSELNVNALLLGDSALYLCASSLDRDSPLHFGNGTRLTVT.

CDR3 nucleotide sequence: TGTGCCAGCAGCTTAGCTGGCAGATATGGCTACACCTTC. Translation gives CASSLAGRYGYTF. The chain is built from TRBV11-1 and TRBJ1-2; D uncertain. The CDR3 sequence is 13 residues long. V shed 0 bases and J shed 5 bases, with 7 bases lying between them. Germline V gene lookup returns CDR1 SGHAT and CDR2 FQDESV (reference sequence).

The gene calls are TRBV18 and TRBJ1-1; D is possibly TRBD1 (6 bases). Germline-derived CDR1 and CDR2 are KGHSH and LQKENI. Trimming shortened V by 6 bases and J by 1 base, and 15 bases separated the two germline ends. The CDR3 spans 15 residues. CDR3 coding DNA: TGTGCCAGCTCCGGGACAACGGGACAGAACACTGAAGCTTTCTTT. It specifies CASSGTTGQNTEAFF.

V gene TRBV4-3 combines with J gene TRBJ2-5; 9 bases map to TRBD1. V was pared by 2 bases and J by 5 bases, with 3 bases of the junction left unmatched. The CDR3 totals 14 residues. Germline CDR1 reads LGHNA; CDR2 reads YSLEER. CDR3 loop: CASSQTGGGETQYF. The CDR3 nucleotides read TGCGCCAGCAGCCAAACAGGGGGCGGGGAGACCCAGTACTTC.

V usage is TRBV18 and J usage is TRBJ1-1; no firm D call. Trimming left V 3 bases short and J 7 bases short, with 18 bases between. The CDR3 has 15 amino acids. The germline CDR1 and CDR2 sequences are KGHSH and LQKENI. The CDR3 nucleotides are TGTGCCAGCTCACCCGGGCGAGCGGGGTTTGTTGAAGCTTTCTTT. Residues: CASSPGRAGFVEAFF.

The rearrangement joins TRBV4-3 to TRBJ1-2; D unclear. Looked up from germline, CDR1 is LGHNA and CDR2 is YSLEER. The CDR3 runs to 13 residues. The V end was cut by 0 bases, the J end by 6 bases, with 8 bases between. CDR3 DNA: TGCGCCAGCAGCCAAGATGGGCCCGATGGCTACACCTTC. Amino acid sequence: CASSQDGPDGYTF.

Written as DNA, the CDR3 is TGTGCCAGCAGTTTACTACAGGGAAGTCGGGAAAAACTGTTTTTT. Protein: CASSLLQGSREKLFF. This sequence joins TRBV28 and TRBJ1-4; a possible D gene is TRBD1 (6 bases). Germline V gene sequence: CDR1 MDHEN, CDR2 SYDVKM. With 2 bases removed from V and 8 bases from J, the gap between germline ends came to 15 bases. The CDR3 is 15 amino acids.

This rearrangement joins TRBV7-2 to TRBJ2-7; the D gene is possibly TRBD1 (7 bases). Germline V gives CDR1 SGHTA, CDR2 FQGNSA. The CDR3 spans 15 residues. Between the trimmed V and J ends, which lost 2 bases and 0 bases, there was a span of 11 bases. CDR3 loop: CASSLQGGGSYEQYF. The CDR3 nucleotides are TGTGCCAGCAGCTTACAGGGGGGAGGCTCCTACGAGCAGTACTTC.

J is TRBJ2-7 and V is TRBV6-5; 9 bases align to TRBD1. V lost 6 bases to trimming and J lost 6 bases; unmatched junction nucleotides: 6. This CDR3 has 13 residues. CDR1 is MNHEY, CDR2 SVGAGI, per germline. The CDR3 loop is CASSHHRGREQYF. In DNA, the CDR3 is TGTGCCAGCAGCCACCACAGGGGGCGCGAGCAGTACTTC.

The gene calls are TRBV5-1 and TRBJ2-1; weak D call: TRBD1 (6 bases). V gave up 4 bases and J gave up 5 bases, with 13 bases separating them. Germline values: CDR1 SGHRS, CDR2 YFSETQ. This CDR3 is built from 14 residues. CDR3 nucleotides: TGCGCCAGCAGCCCGGGACACTCAAACAATGAGCAGTTCTTC. This translates into CASSPGHSNNEQFF.

The rearrangement joins TRBV10-3 to TRBJ1-4, with D tentatively TRBD1 (5 bases). CDR3 length: 13 amino acids. Trimming removed 0 bases at V and 8 bases at J, with 7 bases between. Germline V gene sequence: CDR1 ENHRY, CDR2 SYGVKD. The CDR3 sequence is CAISESGGEKLFF. The CDR3 bases are TGTGCCATCAGTGAGTCGGGGGGGGAAAAACTGTTTTTT.